The 9 T cell receptor beta chains below all came from one sample that was sequenced in a study of PD-L1 blockade in urothelial cancer. Time point: pretreatment peripheral blood. Here immunoSEQ multiplex PCR was the method, and the copy in TCRdb shows in-frame clones only, minus some. There are around 130,000 clones in the sample; about 88% occur only once, and around 3.2% lies in the top ten. Material: PBMCs, obtained around atezolizumab (anti-PD-L1) treatment. These receptors originate from a man aged 50 to 59 with urothelial cancer.

This clone was seen a single time. This chain connects TRBV6-1 to TRBJ1-1, with 8 bases aligning to TRBD1. The length of the CDR3 is 15 residues. V was pared by 6 bases and J by 0 bases, with 6 bases of the junction left unmatched. Per the germline V gene, CDR1 is MNHNS and CDR2 is SASEGT. The CDR3 region has the DNA TGTGCCAGCAGGAGACAGGGGAGGATGAACACTGAAGCTTTCTTT. Amino acid sequence: CASRRQGRMNTEAFF.

The J gene is TRBJ1-1, the V gene TRBV7-2; perhaps TRBD1 as D (5 bases). CDR1 and CDR2 from the germline V gene are SGHTA and FQGNSA. Trimming removed 3 bases at V and 0 bases at J, with 8 bases between. This CDR3 is built from 14 residues. The CDR3 sequence is CASSFTGLNTEAFF. The CDR3 DNA reads TGTGCCAGCAGCTTTACAGGCTTGAACACTGAAGCTTTCTTT.

This chain uses TRBV2 with TRBJ2-3; D is unclear. In germline, CDR1 is SNHLY, CDR2 FYNNEI. V lost 4 bases and J lost 3, with 8 bases in between. The length of the CDR3 is 13 residues. DNA for the CDR3: TGTGCCAGCAGTGGACATATGACAGATACGCAGTATTTT. Its translation: CASSGHMTDTQYF.

The chain combines TRBV10-3 with TRBJ2-1; 9 bases align to TRBD1. V lost 7 bases and J lost 10; bases outside the gene matches: 8. The length of the CDR3 is 13 residues. Germline V gene data show CDR1 as ENHRY and CDR2 as SYGVKD. CDR3 DNA: TGTGCCATCACTAGGACAGGGGAGGGGGAGCAGTTCTTC. The encoded protein is CAITRTGEGEQFF.

The sample holds a few counts of this clone. The rearrangement uses TRBV29-1 and TRBJ2-1, with 8 bases lining up with TRBD1. CDR1 and CDR2 from the germline V gene are SQVTM and ANQGSEA. This CDR3 region has 14 residues. Trimming took 5 bases from V and 5 from J; bases not matched to a gene: 8. The CDR3 loop is CSVQSRGPNNEQFF. CDR3 DNA: TGCAGCGTTCAGTCCAGGGGGCCCAACAATGAGCAGTTCTTC.

CDR3 bases: TGTGCCAGTAGTACCTCGACAGGGAACACTGAAGCTTTCTTT. It codes for CASSTSTGNTEAFF. The chain employs TRBV19 and TRBJ1-1; D possibly corresponds to TRBD1 (6 bases). V was pared by 4 bases and J by 1 base, with 10 bases between. Per the germline V gene, CDR1 is LNHDA and CDR2 is SQIVND (reference sequence). The CDR3 totals 14 residues.

This clone was recorded only once. J is TRBJ1-5 and V is TRBV28; D perhaps matches TRBD1 (5 bases). V shed 8 bases and J shed 1 base, with 9 bases lying between them. The length of the CDR3 is 13 residues. CDR1 and CDR2 from the germline V gene are MDHEN and SYDVKM. This CDR3 is CASLSGSNQPQHF. DNA of the CDR3: TGTGCCAGCCTCTCAGGGAGCAATCAGCCCCAGCATTTT.

In this sample, this clone turned up a few times. This sequence joins TRBV10-2 and TRBJ2-3; unclear D gene. V was trimmed by 9 bases and J by 2 bases, leaving 12 bases between them. The CDR3 totals 13 residues. Germline V gene lookup returns CDR1 WSHSY and CDR2 SAAADI. For the CDR3, the DNA is TGCGCCAGTGCATTACAGTTCACAGATACGCAGTATTTT. Its translation: CASALQFTDTQYF.

The V and J genes are TRBV19 and TRBJ2-3, with 10 bases matching TRBD2. Looked up from germline, CDR1 is LNHDA and CDR2 is SQIVND (reference sequence). With V trimmed by 7 bases and J by 2 bases, 6 bases remained unmatched. The CDR3 sequence is 15 residues long. DNA for the CDR3: TGTGCCAGTACCTCTAGCGGGGGAGACACAGATACGCAGTATTTT. Amino acid sequence: CASTSSGGDTDTQYF. Complete variable domain (other parts from reference TRBV19 and TRBJ2-3): DGGITQSPKYLFRKEGQNVTLSCEQNLNHDAMYWYRQDPGQGLRLIYYSQIVNDFQKGDIAEGYSVSREKKESFPLTVTSAQKNPTAFYLCASTSSGGDTDTQYFGPGTRLTVL.